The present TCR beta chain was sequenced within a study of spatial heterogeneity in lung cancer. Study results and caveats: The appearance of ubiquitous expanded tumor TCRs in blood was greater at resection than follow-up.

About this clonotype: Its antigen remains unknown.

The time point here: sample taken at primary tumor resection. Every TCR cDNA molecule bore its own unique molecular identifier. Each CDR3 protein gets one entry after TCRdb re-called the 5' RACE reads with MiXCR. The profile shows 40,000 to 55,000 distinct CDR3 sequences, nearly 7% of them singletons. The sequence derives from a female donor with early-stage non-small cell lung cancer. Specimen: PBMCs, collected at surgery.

CDR3 sequence reads: CASSSRTAGTDTQYF. CDR3 DNA: TGCGCCAGCAGCTCGCGGACAGCCGGCACAGATACGCAGTATTTT. The genes are TRBV5-1 and TRBJ2-3; D may be TRBD1 (6 bases). Trimming removed 3 bases at V and 1 base at J, with 12 bases between. Germline loops: CDR1 SGHRS, CDR2 YFSETQ. CDR3 length: 15 residues.